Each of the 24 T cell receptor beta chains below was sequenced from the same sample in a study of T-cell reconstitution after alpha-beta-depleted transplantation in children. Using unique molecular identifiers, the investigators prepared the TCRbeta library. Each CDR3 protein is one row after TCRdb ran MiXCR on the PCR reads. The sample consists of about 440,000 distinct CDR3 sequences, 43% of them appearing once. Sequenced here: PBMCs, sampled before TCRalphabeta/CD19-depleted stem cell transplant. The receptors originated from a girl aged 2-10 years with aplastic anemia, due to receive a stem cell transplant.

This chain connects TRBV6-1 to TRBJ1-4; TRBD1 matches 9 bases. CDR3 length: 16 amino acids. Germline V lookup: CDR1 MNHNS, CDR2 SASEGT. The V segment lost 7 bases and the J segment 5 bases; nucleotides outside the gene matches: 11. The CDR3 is CASTPDPTGGNEKLFF. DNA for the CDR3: TGTGCCAGCACCCCGGACCCGACAGGGGGAAATGAAAAACTGTTTTTT.

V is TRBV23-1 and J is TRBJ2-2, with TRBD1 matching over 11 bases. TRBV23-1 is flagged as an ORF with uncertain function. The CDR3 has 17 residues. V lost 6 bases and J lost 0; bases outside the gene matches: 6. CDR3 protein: CASRQDRGLSNTGELFF. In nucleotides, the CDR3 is TGCGCCAGCAGACAGGACAGGGGGCTCTCGAACACCGGGGAGCTGTTTTTT.

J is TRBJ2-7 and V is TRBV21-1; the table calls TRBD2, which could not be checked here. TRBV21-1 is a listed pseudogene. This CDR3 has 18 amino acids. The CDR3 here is CASSKPTSLEGRHYEQYF. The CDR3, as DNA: TGTGCCAGCAGCAAACCTACTTCCCTGGAGGGCAGGCATTACGAGCAGTACTTC.

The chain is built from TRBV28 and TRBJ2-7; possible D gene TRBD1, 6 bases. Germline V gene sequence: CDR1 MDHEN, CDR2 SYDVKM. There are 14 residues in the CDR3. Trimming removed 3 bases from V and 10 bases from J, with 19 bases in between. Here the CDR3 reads CASSLYRVSSIQYF. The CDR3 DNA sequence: TGTGCCAGCAGTTTGTACAGGGTGTCGAGTATTCAGTACTTC.

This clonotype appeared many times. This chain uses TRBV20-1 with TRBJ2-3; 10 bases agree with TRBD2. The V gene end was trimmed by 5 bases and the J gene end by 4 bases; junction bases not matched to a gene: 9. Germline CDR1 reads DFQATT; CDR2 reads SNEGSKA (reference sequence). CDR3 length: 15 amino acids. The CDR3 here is CSAVILGLAADTQYF. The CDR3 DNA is TGCAGTGCTGTCATACTCGGACTAGCGGCAGATACGCAGTATTTT.

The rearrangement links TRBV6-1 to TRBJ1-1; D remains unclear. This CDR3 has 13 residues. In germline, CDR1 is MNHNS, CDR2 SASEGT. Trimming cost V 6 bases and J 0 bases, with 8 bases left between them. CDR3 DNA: TGTGCCAGCAGCCCGAGGGTGAACACTGAAGCTTTCTTT. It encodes CASSPRVNTEAFF.

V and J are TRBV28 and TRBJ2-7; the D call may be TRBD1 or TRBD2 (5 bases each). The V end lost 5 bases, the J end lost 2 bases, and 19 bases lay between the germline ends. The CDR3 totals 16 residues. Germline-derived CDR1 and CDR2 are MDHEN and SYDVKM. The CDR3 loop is CASSVEGSSLPYEQYF. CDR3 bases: TGTGCCAGCAGTGTTGAGGGGAGTTCCCTACCCTACGAGCAGTACTTC.

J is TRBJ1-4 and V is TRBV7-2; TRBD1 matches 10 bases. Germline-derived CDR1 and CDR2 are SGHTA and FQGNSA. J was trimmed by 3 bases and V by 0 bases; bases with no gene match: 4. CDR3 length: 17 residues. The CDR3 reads CASSLAGQGRPNEKLFF. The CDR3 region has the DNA TGTGCCAGCAGCTTAGCGGGACAGGGGCGCCCTAATGAAAAACTGTTTTTT.

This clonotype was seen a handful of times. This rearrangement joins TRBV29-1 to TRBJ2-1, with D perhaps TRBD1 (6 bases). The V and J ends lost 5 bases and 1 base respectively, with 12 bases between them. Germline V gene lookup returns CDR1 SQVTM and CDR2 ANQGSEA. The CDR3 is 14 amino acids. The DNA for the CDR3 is TGCAGCGTTCCTTCAGGGGAGTCCTACAATGAGCAGTTCTTC. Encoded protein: CSVPSGESYNEQFF.

CDR3 bases: TGTGCCACCAGCAGAGATAGGGCGGGGGGACAAGAGACCCAGTACTTC. Its translation: CATSRDRAGGQETQYF. The chain uses TRBV15 and TRBJ2-5; 8 bases match TRBD2. V shed 0 bases, J shed 2 bases, and the junction held 5 bases outside the gene matches. The CDR3 consists of 16 residues. CDR1 LNHNV and CDR2 YYDKDF come from the germline V gene (reference sequence).

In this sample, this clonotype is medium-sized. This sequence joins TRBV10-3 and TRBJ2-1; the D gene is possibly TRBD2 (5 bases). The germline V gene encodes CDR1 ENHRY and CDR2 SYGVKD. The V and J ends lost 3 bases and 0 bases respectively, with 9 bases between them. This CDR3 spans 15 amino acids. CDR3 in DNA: TGTGCCATCAGTGATCCGGGGAGCTCCTACAATGAGCAGTTCTTC. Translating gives CAISDPGSSYNEQFF.

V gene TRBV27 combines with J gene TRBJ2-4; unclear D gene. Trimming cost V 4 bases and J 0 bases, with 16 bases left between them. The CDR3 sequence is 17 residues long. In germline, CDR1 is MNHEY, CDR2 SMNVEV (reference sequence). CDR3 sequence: CASSSRITLLAKNIQYF. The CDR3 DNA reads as TGTGCCAGCAGTTCCAGGATCACATTGCTAGCCAAAAACATTCAGTACTTC.

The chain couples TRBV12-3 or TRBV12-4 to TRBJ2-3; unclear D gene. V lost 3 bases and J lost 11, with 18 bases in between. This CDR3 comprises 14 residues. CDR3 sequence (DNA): TGTGCCAGCAGTTTTGTCCACTCCACCTGGAGGCAGTATTTT. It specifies CASSFVHSTWRQYF.

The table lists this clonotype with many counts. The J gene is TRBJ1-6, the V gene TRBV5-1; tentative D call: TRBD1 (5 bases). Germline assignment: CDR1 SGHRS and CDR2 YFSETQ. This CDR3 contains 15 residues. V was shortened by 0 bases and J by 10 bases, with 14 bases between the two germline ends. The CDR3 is CASSLEGSGTSPLHF. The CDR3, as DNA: TGCGCCAGCAGCTTGGAAGGGTCGGGGACCTCACCCCTCCACTTT.

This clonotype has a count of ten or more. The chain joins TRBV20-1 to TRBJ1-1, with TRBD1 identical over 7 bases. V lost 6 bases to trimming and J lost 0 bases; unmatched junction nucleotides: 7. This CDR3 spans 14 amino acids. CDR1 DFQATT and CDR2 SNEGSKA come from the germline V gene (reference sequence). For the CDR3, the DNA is TGCAGTGCCTCGGGACAGACCATGAACACTGAAGCTTTCTTT. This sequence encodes CSASGQTMNTEAFF.

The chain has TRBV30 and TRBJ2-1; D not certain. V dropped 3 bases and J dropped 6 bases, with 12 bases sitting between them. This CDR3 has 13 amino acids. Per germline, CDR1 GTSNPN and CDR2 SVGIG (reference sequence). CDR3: CAWSPPTTNEQFF. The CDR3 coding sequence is TGTGCCTGGAGCCCCCCGACAACCAATGAGCAGTTCTTC.

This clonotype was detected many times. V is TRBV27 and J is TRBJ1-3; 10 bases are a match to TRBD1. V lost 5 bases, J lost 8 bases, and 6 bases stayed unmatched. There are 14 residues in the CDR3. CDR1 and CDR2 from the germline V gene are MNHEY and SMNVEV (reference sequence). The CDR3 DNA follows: TGTGCCAGCAGTGCTCGACAGGGGGCGGACACCATATATTTT. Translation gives CASSARQGADTIYF.

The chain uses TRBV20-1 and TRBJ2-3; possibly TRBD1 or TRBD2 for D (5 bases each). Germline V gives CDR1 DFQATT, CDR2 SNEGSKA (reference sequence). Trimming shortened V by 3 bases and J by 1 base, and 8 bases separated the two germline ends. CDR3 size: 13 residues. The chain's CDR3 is CSASRDGTDTQYF. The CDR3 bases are TGCAGTGCTAGCCGGGACGGCACAGATACGCAGTATTTT.

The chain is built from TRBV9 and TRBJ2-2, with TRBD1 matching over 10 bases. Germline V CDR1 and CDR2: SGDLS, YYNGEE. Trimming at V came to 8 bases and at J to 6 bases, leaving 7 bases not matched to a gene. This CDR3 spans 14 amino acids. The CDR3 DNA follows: TGTGCCAGTTTCGGGGGGACAGGGGCCGGGGAGCTGTTTTTT. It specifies CASFGGTGAGELFF. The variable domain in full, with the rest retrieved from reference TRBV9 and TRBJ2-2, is DSGVTQTPKHLITATGQRVTLRCSPRSGDLSVYWYQQSLDQGLQFLIQYYNGEERAKGNILERFSAQQFPDLHSELNLSSLELGDSALYFCASFGGTGAGELFFGEGSRLTVL.

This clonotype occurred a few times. This CDR3 reads CASSLVGRGITDTQYF. In DNA form, the CDR3 reads TGCGCCAGCAGCTTGGTTGGCAGAGGGATCACAGATACGCAGTATTTT. The chain is built from TRBV5-1 and TRBJ2-3; tentatively, D is TRBD2 (5 bases). The germline CDR1 and CDR2 sequences are SGHRS and YFSETQ. The germline V and J ends were trimmed by 0 bases and 2 bases, with 13 bases remaining between them. The CDR3 has 16 residues.

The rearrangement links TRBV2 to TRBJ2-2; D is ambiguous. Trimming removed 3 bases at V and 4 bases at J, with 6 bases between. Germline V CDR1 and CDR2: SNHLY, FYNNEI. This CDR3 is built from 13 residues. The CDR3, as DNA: TGTGCCAGCAGTGACAGCCTCACCGGGGAGCTGTTTTTT. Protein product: CASSDSLTGELFF.

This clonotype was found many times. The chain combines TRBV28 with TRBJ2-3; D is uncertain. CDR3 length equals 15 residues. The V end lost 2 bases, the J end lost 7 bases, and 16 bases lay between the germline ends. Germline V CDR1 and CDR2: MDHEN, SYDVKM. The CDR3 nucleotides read TGTGCCAGCAGTTTACCACCCCCCCTCTCGAATACGCAGTATTTT. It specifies CASSLPPPLSNTQYF.

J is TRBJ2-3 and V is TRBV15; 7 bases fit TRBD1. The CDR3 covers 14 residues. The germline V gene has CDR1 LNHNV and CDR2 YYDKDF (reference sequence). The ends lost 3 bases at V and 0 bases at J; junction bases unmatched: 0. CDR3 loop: CATSRTGSTDTQYF. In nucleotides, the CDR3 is TGTGCCACCAGCAGGACAGGGAGCACAGATACGCAGTATTTT.

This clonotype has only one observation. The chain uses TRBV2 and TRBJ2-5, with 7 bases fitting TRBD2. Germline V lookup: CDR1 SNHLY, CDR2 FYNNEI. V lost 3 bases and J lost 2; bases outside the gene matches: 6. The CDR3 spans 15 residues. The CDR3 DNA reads TGTGCCAGCAGTGACGGAGCGGGGAGTCAAGAGACCCAGTACTTC. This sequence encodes CASSDGAGSQETQYF.